Each of the 7 T cell receptor beta chains below was sequenced from the same sample in a study of T cells after yellow fever vaccination. MiXCR, applied by TCRdb to the 5' RACE reads, yields one record per CDR3 protein. The sample has a few hundred thousand distinct CDR3 sequences, roughly 8% seen once. The sample here was PBMCs, taken roughly 47 days after the first yellow fever vaccination. All receptors come from a man aged 18-30 years who received the YFV17D yellow fever vaccine.

The V gene is TRBV20-1, the J gene TRBJ2-7; TRBD1 might be the D (6 bases). CDR3 length: 14 amino acids. Trimming cost V 3 bases and J 5 bases, with 17 bases left between them. From germline, CDR1 is DFQATT and CDR2 SNEGSKA (reference sequence). The CDR3 sequence: CSASPAGDTNEQYV. The CDR3 nucleotides read TGCAGTGCTAGCCCAGCAGGGGATACGAACGAGCAGTACGTC.

This clonotype was detected ten times or more. The chain has TRBV20-1 and TRBJ1-3; D gene unclear. This CDR3 region has 13 residues. V was pared by 0 bases and J by 4 bases, with 7 bases between. Per the germline V gene, CDR1 is DFQATT and CDR2 is SNEGSKA (reference sequence). In DNA form, the CDR3 reads TGCAGTGCTAGAGATCCTCAAGGAAACACCATATATTTT. This sequence encodes CSARDPQGNTIYF.

Points on this clonotype: A much larger clonotype is one base distant, so this may be a read error. This chain uses TRBV5-4 with TRBJ1-1; the D gene is possibly TRBD1 (6 bases). CDR3 size: 15 residues. Germline V gene lookup returns CDR1 SGHNT and CDR2 YYREEE (reference sequence). This CDR3 is CTSSLAEGGNTEAFF. Written as DNA, the CDR3 is TGTACCAGCAGCTTGGCAGAGGGGGGGAACACTGAAGCTTTCTTT. Full variable domain (missing parts from reference TRBV5-4 and TRBJ1-1): ETGVTQSPTHLIKTRGQQVTLRCSSQSGHNTVSWYQQALGQGPQFIFQYYREEENGRGNFPPRFSGLQFPNYSSELNVNALELDDSALYLCTSSLAEGGNTEAFFGQGTRLTVV.

This clonotype was detected a few times. The chain employs TRBV27 and TRBJ2-1; a possible D gene is TRBD1 (6 bases). Trimming removed 8 bases at V and 0 bases at J, with 8 bases between. The CDR3 spans 13 residues. Germline V gene lookup returns CDR1 MNHEY and CDR2 SMNVEV (reference sequence). In nucleotides, the CDR3 is TGTGCCAGCGGGACAATCTCCTACAATGAGCAGTTCTTC. Protein sequence: CASGTISYNEQFF.

This clonotype was counted only a few times. This chain uses TRBV12-3 or TRBV12-4 with TRBJ1-2, with D perhaps TRBD1 (5 bases). The CDR3 loop spans 13 amino acids. Trimming took 4 bases from V and 5 from J, leaving 11 bases between them. CDR3 amino acids: CASSSLRGYGYTF. CDR3 nucleotides: TGTGCCAGCAGTTCCCTAAGGGGTTATGGCTACACCTTC.

This clonotype was seen only a few times. This chain joins TRBV4-3 and TRBJ2-5, with 9 positions matching TRBD1. J gave up 5 bases and V 0 bases, and 10 bases lay outside the gene matches. The CDR3 runs to 17 residues. The V gene's germline CDR1 is LGHNA and CDR2 YSLEER. The CDR3 loop is CASSQEYGTGYGETQYF. In DNA, the CDR3 is TGCGCCAGCAGCCAAGAATACGGGACAGGGTATGGGGAGACCCAGTACTTC.

The V and J genes are TRBV5-1 and TRBJ2-7; the D gene could be TRBD1 or TRBD2 (5 bases each). CDR1 and CDR2 from the germline V gene are SGHRS and YFSETQ. This CDR3 is 15 amino acids long. Trimming removed 0 bases from V and 3 bases from J, with 13 bases in between. CDR3 bases: TGCGCCAGCAGCTTGGGAGGGACGGGAATCTACGAGCAGTACGTC. This sequence encodes CASSLGGTGIYEQYV.